Each of the 26 T cell receptor beta chains below was sequenced from the same sample in a study of PD-1 blockade in classical Hodgkin lymphoma. Profiled with immunoSEQ multiplex PCR; TCRdb holds only in-frame clones, not every one. The sample holds some 35,000 clones, about 93% seen once. Patients all relapsed after autologous stem cell transplantation, and there was variation in brentuximab vedotin exposure. Thawed PBMCs underwent magnetic negative selection to yield purified CD4+ T cells. Sequences were derived from CD4+ T cells from blood, sampled at baseline. The receptors shown here come from a human donor with classical Hodgkin lymphoma.

This clone was counted a single time. The chain uses TRBV6-1 and TRBJ1-1; no definite D call. This CDR3 contains 12 residues. V gave up 4 bases and J gave up 8 bases, with 11 bases separating them. Germline CDR1 is MNHNS and CDR2 is SASEGT. The CDR3 here is CASSGESGEAFF. Written as DNA, the CDR3 is TGTGCCAGCAGTGGCGAGAGTGGGGAAGCTTTCTTT.

This chain links TRBV5-4 with TRBJ2-1; 7 bases map to TRBD2. V lost 0 bases and J lost 5; bases outside the gene matches: 8. The CDR3 has 16 residues. Germline V gene data show CDR1 as SGHNT and CDR2 as YYREEE (reference sequence). For the CDR3, the DNA is TGTGCCAGCAGCTTGGACGGCGGGAGTCACGACAATGAGCAGTTCTTC. This gives the protein CASSLDGGSHDNEQFF.

This clone has only a few counts. The chain employs TRBV6-4 and TRBJ1-1; D ambiguous. Trimming took 3 bases from V and 1 from J, leaving 9 bases between them. The CDR3 is 14 amino acids. Looked up from germline, CDR1 is MRHNA and CDR2 is SNTAGT. The CDR3 region is CASSEGRWNTEAFF. The CDR3 DNA reads TGTGCCAGCAGTGAAGGACGGTGGAACACTGAAGCTTTCTTT.

With respect to this clone: Mismatch with germline at one junction end may stem from a read error. The CDR3 is CASSYKGQGFF. CDR3 coding DNA: TGTGCCAGCAGTTACAAGGGACAGGGGTTCTTC. V gene TRBV6-6 combines with J gene TRBJ2-7, with 10 nucleotides matching TRBD1. The CDR3 sequence is 11 residues long. CDR1 and CDR2 from the germline V gene are MNHNY and SVGAGI (reference sequence).

The rearrangement uses TRBV18 and TRBJ2-5; TRBD2 is a possible D gene (5 bases). CDR3 size: 14 residues. Germline V gene data show CDR1 as KGHSH and CDR2 as LQKENI. Trimming shortened V by 1 base and J by 3 bases, and 9 bases separated the two germline ends. The DNA for the CDR3 is TGTGCCAGCTCACCACTACGGGATGAAGAGACCCAGTACTTC. Translation gives CASSPLRDEETQYF.

The J gene is TRBJ2-2, the V gene TRBV2; no clear D gene. The germline gives CDR1 SNHLY, CDR2 FYNNEI. Trimming pared 3 bases from V and 4 bases from J, leaving 12 bases between. This CDR3 has 15 residues. CDR3 sequence (DNA): TGTGCCAGCAGTGAGTACAGAACTGGCACCGGGGAGCTGTTTTTT. Translated: CASSEYRTGTGELFF.

This chain uses TRBV6-6 with TRBJ2-2; D remains unclear. The CDR3 sequence is 14 residues long. V shed 5 bases and J shed 2 bases, with 9 bases lying between them. In germline, CDR1 is MNHNY, CDR2 SVGAGI (reference sequence). This CDR3 is CASSRVHNTGELFF. The CDR3 DNA sequence: TGTGCCAGCAGTCGGGTTCACAACACCGGGGAGCTGTTTTTT.

This clone was detected only a few times. The genes are TRBV2 and TRBJ2-1; 10 bases map to TRBD2. V dropped 8 bases and J dropped 5; count of bases not matched to a gene: 6. Germline CDR1 reads SNHLY; CDR2 reads FYNNEI. The CDR3 has 14 residues. The CDR3 bases are TGTGCCAGCCTAAGCGGGAGGGGGAACAATGAGCAGTTCTTC. Protein: CASLSGRGNNEQFF.

The V call is TRBV14, the J call TRBJ2-1, with D possibly being TRBD1 (6 bases). V lost 1 base and J 3 bases, leaving 13 bases between the germline ends. This CDR3 is built from 16 residues. Germline V CDR1 and CDR2: SGHDN, FVKESK. The CDR3 DNA reads as TGTGCCAGCAGCCAAGTTGGCAGGGGAGTCTACAATGAGCAGTTCTTC. Translation: CASSQVGRGVYNEQFF.

The chain carries TRBV28 and TRBJ1-1; D call uncertain. The CDR3 runs 12 residues. The germline V and J ends were trimmed by 3 bases and 5 bases, with 7 bases remaining between them. CDR1 and CDR2 from the germline V gene are MDHEN and SYDVKM. CDR3 in DNA: TGTGCCAGCAGTTTTGGAGTAACTGAAGCTTTCTTT. It translates to CASSFGVTEAFF.

The V call is TRBV7-8, the J call TRBJ1-5; no reliable D call. The CDR3 covers 13 residues. Trimming cost V 8 bases and J 1 base, with 9 bases left between them. Looked up from germline, CDR1 is SGHVS and CDR2 is FQNEAQ. The CDR3 DNA reads TGTGCCAGCGCCCGGGTAAGCAATCAGCCCCAGCATTTT. Translating gives CASARVSNQPQHF.

This chain connects TRBV7-9 to TRBJ2-1; 9 positions agree with TRBD2. This CDR3 is 18 amino acids long. The V and J ends lost 5 bases and 0 bases, in that order; junction bases with no gene match: 11. Germline V CDR1 and CDR2: SEHNR, FQNEAQ (reference sequence). DNA of the CDR3: TGTGCCAGCAGCACCCGACTAGCGGACCTAATCTCCTACAATGAGCAGTTCTTC. It yields the protein CASSTRLADLISYNEQFF.

The genes are TRBV5-6 and TRBJ2-7, with D tentatively TRBD1 (6 bases). Between the trimmed V and J ends, which lost 0 bases and 3 bases, there was a span of 10 bases. The germline CDR1 and CDR2 sequences are SGHDT and YYEEEE. The CDR3 consists of 14 residues. The CDR3 reads CASSLDIGGYEQYF. The DNA of the CDR3 is TGTGCCAGCAGCTTGGATATAGGGGGCTACGAGCAGTACTTC.

The chain recombines TRBV28 with TRBJ2-1; TRBD2 agrees at 8 bases. The ends lost 9 bases at V and 4 bases at J; junction bases unmatched: 5. The CDR3 is 13 residues long. Germline CDR1 is MDHEN and CDR2 is SYDVKM. The CDR3 DNA is TGTGCCAGTAGCGGGAACCTTTACAATGAGCAGTTCTTC. Its translation is CASSGNLYNEQFF. Combining the CDR3 with reference TRBV28 and TRBJ2-1 gives the whole variable domain DVKVTQSSRYLVKRTGEKVFLECVQDMDHENMFWYRQDPGLGLRLIYFSYDVKMKEKGDIPEGYSVSREKKERFSLILESASTNQTSMYLCASSGNLYNEQFFGPGTRLTVL.

V is TRBV7-9 and J is TRBJ2-5; D not certain. Germline CDR1 and CDR2: SEHNR and FQNEAQ (reference sequence). V shed 5 bases and J shed 5 bases, with 9 bases lying between them. The CDR3 is 12 amino acids. The CDR3 DNA is TGTGCCAGCAGCAACCCTTTGGAGACCCAGTACTTC. Amino acids: CASSNPLETQYF. The complete variable domain, with remaining parts taken from reference TRBV7-9 and TRBJ2-5, reads DTGVSQNPRHKITKRGQNVTFRCDPISEHNRLYWYRQTLGQGPEFLTYFQNEAQLEKSRLLSDRFSAERPKGSFSTLEIQRTEQGDSAMYLCASSNPLETQYFGPGTRLLVL.

V is TRBV4-2 and J is TRBJ1-6; D is unresolved. Looked up from germline, CDR1 is LGHNA and CDR2 is YNFKEQ. This CDR3 has 16 amino acids. Deletions cut 0 bases from V and 10 bases from J, with 16 bases between. The CDR3 spells CASSQDEVGVGSPLHF. For the CDR3, the DNA is TGTGCCAGCAGCCAAGATGAAGTTGGGGTGGGCTCACCCCTCCACTTT.

The chain employs TRBV20-1 and TRBJ2-7; no clear D. Germline V CDR1 and CDR2: DFQATT, SNEGSKA (reference sequence). With 3 bases removed from V and 3 bases from J, the gap between germline ends came to 6 bases. The CDR3 extends over 11 amino acids. The CDR3 coding sequence is TGCAGTGCTAGGGTAAACTACGAGCAGTACTTC. Residues: CSARVNYEQYF.

This chain joins TRBV18 and TRBJ1-2; D is undetermined. Per germline, CDR1 KGHSH and CDR2 LQKENI. This CDR3 region has 15 residues. V lost 6 bases and J 0 bases, leaving 14 bases between the germline ends. CDR3 bases: TGTGCCAGCTCCGAAAAGGCAGGAGCTAACTATGGCTACACCTTC. It codes for CASSEKAGANYGYTF.

The rearrangement links TRBV19 to TRBJ2-1; 9 bases fit TRBD2. With 6 bases clipped from V and 7 bases from J, the junction kept 13 bases outside the gene matches. Germline V gene lookup returns CDR1 LNHDA and CDR2 SQIVND (reference sequence). The CDR3 extends over 16 amino acids. The CDR3 region has the DNA TGTGCCAGTAGAGCACAAAGCGGGAGGTTAGGAAATGAGCAGTTCTTC. It translates to CASRAQSGRLGNEQFF.

This chain joins TRBV7-6 and TRBJ2-5; 9 bases are shared with TRBD2. Germline-derived CDR1 and CDR2 are SGHVS and FNYEAQ. The CDR3 has 15 residues. Trimming took 0 bases from V and 1 from J; bases not matched to a gene: 0. CDR3 bases: TGTGCCAGCAGCTTAGCTAGCGGGAGCCAAGAGACCCAGTACTTC. Translating gives CASSLASGSQETQYF.

The gene calls are TRBV5-3 and TRBJ1-2; the D gene is possibly TRBD1 (5 bases). TRBV5-3 counts as an open reading frame of uncertain function. V was clipped by 1 base and J by 4 bases, with 17 bases between them. The CDR3 runs to 16 residues. The CDR3 DNA reads as TGTGCCAGAAGCTTGACAGGCACCCCGTTGGTCTATGGCTACACCTTC. This translates into CARSLTGTPLVYGYTF.

The chain carries TRBV5-1 and TRBJ2-5; D possibly matches TRBD1 or TRBD2 (5 bases each). The CDR3 contains 13 residues. Trimming shortened V by 0 bases and J by 3 bases, and 6 bases separated the two germline ends. Germline CDR1 and CDR2: SGHRS and YFSETQ. The CDR3 nucleotides read TGCGCCAGCAGCTTGGGGGGGAAAGAGACCCAGTACTTC. Its protein is CASSLGGKETQYF. Full variable domain (outside the CDR3, taken from reference TRBV5-1 and TRBJ2-5): KAGVTQTPRYLIKTRGQQVTLSCSPISGHRSVSWYQQTPGQGLQFLFEYFSETQRNKGNFPGRFSGRQFSNSRSEMNVSTLELGDSALYLCASSLGGKETQYFGPGTRLLVL.

This clone was detected once. V usage is TRBV2 and J usage is TRBJ2-7; 14 bases fit TRBD2. Losses at the gene ends were 8 bases for V and 5 bases for J; bases not matched to a gene: 14. CDR1 SNHLY and CDR2 FYNNEI come from the germline V gene. The CDR3 extends over 17 amino acids. CDR3: CASQGLAGVWVGHEQYF. The CDR3 nucleotides read TGTGCCAGCCAGGGACTAGCGGGAGTTTGGGTTGGACACGAGCAGTACTTC. Full variable domain (outside the CDR3, taken from reference TRBV2 and TRBJ2-7): EPEVTQTPSHQVTQMGQEVILRCVPISNHLYFYWYRQILGQKVEFLVSFYNNEISEKSEIFDDQFSVERPDGSNFTLKIRSTKLEDSAMYFCASQGLAGVWVGHEQYFGPGTRLTVT.

The chain recombines TRBV7-9 with TRBJ1-2, with no clear D. Germline V gene lookup returns CDR1 SEHNR and CDR2 FQNEAQ (reference sequence). Trimming shortened V by 10 bases and J by 8 bases, and 17 bases separated the two germline ends. The CDR3 loop spans 12 amino acids. CDR3 sequence (DNA): TGTGCCACCCAGCTTAACTCAGGAGGCTACACCTTC. Translating it yields CATQLNSGGYTF.

This chain joins TRBV7-8 and TRBJ2-7; 7 nucleotides match TRBD2. In germline, CDR1 is SGHVS, CDR2 FQNEAQ. The V segment lost 2 bases and the J segment 2 bases; nucleotides outside the gene matches: 9. The CDR3 loop spans 16 amino acids. The CDR3 nucleotides read TGTGCCAGCAGCTTACATGGGCTAGCGGACCCCTACGAGCAGTACTTC. This gives the protein CASSLHGLADPYEQYF. Filled out from reference TRBV7-8 and TRBJ2-7, the complete variable domain reads GAGVSQSPRYKVAKRGQDVALRCDPISGHVSLFWYQQALGQGPEFLTYFQNEAQLDKSGLPSDRFFAERPEGSVSTLKIQRTQQEDSAVYLCASSLHGLADPYEQYFGPGTRLTVT.

The chain combines TRBV6-5 with TRBJ2-7, with no clear D. Trimming removed 9 bases from V and 2 bases from J, with 20 bases in between. The CDR3 has 15 amino acids. Germline V gene data show CDR1 as MNHEY and CDR2 as SVGAGI. The CDR3 bases are TGTGCCAGTGGCCGTGATACCTCCCTAACCTACGAGCAGTACTTC. Amino acid sequence: CASGRDTSLTYEQYF.